Below are 21 T cell receptor beta chains sequenced from a single sample in a study of T-cell memory formation after mild COVID-19. TCRdb redid the calling of the 5' RACE reads with MiXCR, one entry per CDR3 protein. Of 400,000 or so distinct CDR3 sequences in the sample, 20% were seen once. The sample was PBMCs or a T cell subset sorted from them (not recorded which). Receptors originate from an adult woman who had mild COVID-19 (a few samples of this study predate the infection). Cell type and time point are not known.

The chain recombines TRBV18 with TRBJ1-1; D possibly corresponds to TRBD1 (6 bases). The ends were cut back, 2 bases at V and 7 bases at J, with 17 bases in the middle. Per the germline V gene, CDR1 is KGHSH and CDR2 is LQKENI. The CDR3 covers 15 residues. The CDR3 reads CASSPGPGVGGEAFF. The CDR3 DNA is TGTGCCAGCTCACCAGGGCCAGGGGTAGGTGGTGAAGCTTTCTTT.

This clonotype was detected a few times. The chain's CDR3 is CASSPRTGRPLYEQYF. The CDR3 DNA is TGTGCCAGCAGTCCCCGGACAGGGAGGCCCCTCTACGAGCAGTACTTC. The chain couples TRBV12-3 or TRBV12-4 to TRBJ2-7, with 8 bases lining up with TRBD1. This CDR3 region has 16 residues. V was pared by 5 bases and J by 3 bases, with 12 bases of the junction left unmatched.

The genes are TRBV7-3 and TRBJ2-3; no clear D gene. Germline CDR1 reads SGHTA; CDR2 reads FQGTGA. The CDR3 is made up of 14 amino acids. Trimming shortened V by 5 bases and J by 2 bases, and 11 bases separated the two germline ends. The CDR3 spells CASSPPAYTDTQYF. DNA for the CDR3: TGTGCCAGCAGCCCCCCCGCTTACACAGATACGCAGTATTTT. Full variable domain (missing parts from reference TRBV7-3 and TRBJ2-3): GAGVSQTPSNKVTEKGKYVELRCDPISGHTALYWYRQSLGQGPEFLIYFQGTGAADDSGLPNDRFFAVRPEGSVSTLKIQRTERGDSAVYLCASSPPAYTDTQYFGPGTRLTVL.

This clonotype was seen a few times. The gene calls are TRBV24-1 and TRBJ2-7, with a tentative D call TRBD1 (6 bases). With 0 bases removed from V and 4 bases from J, the gap between germline ends came to 12 bases. This CDR3 has 15 amino acids. CDR1 is KGHDR and CDR2 is SFDVKD in the germline V gene. The CDR3 sequence is CATSDLEQGMYEQYF. For the CDR3, the DNA is TGTGCCACCAGTGATTTGGAACAGGGAATGTACGAGCAGTACTTC.

The chain's CDR3 is CAWDLRGPMGGENTEAFF. The DNA of the CDR3 is TGTGCCTGGGATCTAAGGGGGCCGATGGGAGGAGAGAACACTGAAGCTTTCTTT. J is TRBJ1-1 and V is TRBV30; 7 bases are a match to TRBD1. After removal of 5 bases from V and 1 base from J, the junction contained 19 bases not matched to a gene. There are 18 residues in the CDR3. CDR1 is GTSNPN and CDR2 is SVGIG in the germline V gene (reference sequence).

V is TRBV19 and J is TRBJ1-5; 7 bases align to TRBD1. The CDR3 spans 14 residues. In germline, CDR1 is LNHDA, CDR2 SQIVND (reference sequence). Trimming took 5 bases from V and 3 from J; bases not matched to a gene: 4. The CDR3 is CASSLGQDNQPQHF. DNA of the CDR3: TGTGCCAGTAGTCTAGGACAGGACAATCAGCCCCAGCATTTT.

The rearrangement joins TRBV7-2 to TRBJ1-1, with 8 positions matching TRBD1. The CDR3 is 14 residues long. The V and J ends lost 4 bases and 6 bases, in that order; junction bases with no gene match: 7. Germline CDR1 reads SGHTA; CDR2 reads FQGNSA. The CDR3 bases are TGTGCCAGCAGCTGGGGACAGGTCGGGGCTGAAGCTTTCTTT. Translated: CASSWGQVGAEAFF.

The chain recombines TRBV20-1 with TRBJ2-1, with D unclear. The CDR3 is 15 residues long. Germline-derived CDR1 and CDR2 are DFQATT and SNEGSKA (reference sequence). Trimming shortened V by 2 bases and J by 0 bases, and 11 bases separated the two germline ends. CDR3 DNA: TGCAGTGCTAGAAAGGTCGCTAGCTCCTACAATGAGCAGTTCTTC. Translated, it gives CSARKVASSYNEQFF.

This sequence joins TRBV7-9 and TRBJ1-5, with D hard to call. Germline values: CDR1 SEHNR, CDR2 FQNEAQ (reference sequence). This CDR3 spans 13 amino acids. With 4 bases removed from V and 5 bases from J, the gap between germline ends came to 9 bases. The CDR3 coding sequence is TGTGCCAGCAGCTCAGGTCCAGATCAGCCCCAGCATTTT. This gives the protein CASSSGPDQPQHF.

This clonotype has a handful of counts. The V and J genes are TRBV2 and TRBJ2-3; a weak D match, TRBD1 (5 bases). This CDR3 is 15 amino acids long. Germline V lookup: CDR1 SNHLY, CDR2 FYNNEI. V dropped 4 bases and J dropped 1 base, with 12 bases sitting between them. This CDR3 is CASSVQGSGTDTQYF. DNA for the CDR3: TGTGCCAGCAGTGTCCAGGGATCTGGCACAGATACGCAGTATTTT. The full variable domain, rest sourced from reference TRBV2 and TRBJ2-3, is EPEVTQTPSHQVTQMGQEVILRCVPISNHLYFYWYRQILGQKVEFLVSFYNNEISEKSEIFDDQFSVERPDGSNFTLKIRSTKLEDSAMYFCASSVQGSGTDTQYFGPGTRLTVL.

The count of this clonotype is one. The rearrangement joins TRBV2 to TRBJ2-3; maybe TRBD2 (6 bases). Germline assignment: CDR1 SNHLY and CDR2 FYNNEI. CDR3 length: 15 residues. Trimming removed 3 bases at V and 3 bases at J, with 13 bases between. The CDR3 bases are TGTGCCAGCAGTGAGGGAGGTCAGAGAACAGATACGCAGTATTTT. Amino acid sequence: CASSEGGQRTDTQYF.

This clonotype has only a few counts. The V gene is TRBV19, the J gene TRBJ2-1, with D uncertain. This CDR3 comprises 13 residues. V lost 6 bases to trimming and J lost 7 bases, with 13 bases between them. In germline, CDR1 is LNHDA, CDR2 SQIVND (reference sequence). CDR3 nucleotides: TGTGCCAGTAGCCGTTATCCCAGGAATGAGCAGTTCTTC. Translating it yields CASSRYPRNEQFF.

This clonotype was seen many times. This chain uses TRBV9 with TRBJ2-7; no firm D call. The CDR3 is made up of 13 amino acids. Trimming removed 4 bases at V and 0 bases at J, with 8 bases between. The germline V gene encodes CDR1 SGDLS and CDR2 YYNGEE. The CDR3 DNA is TGTGCCAGCAGCCCGCAGGTCTCCTACGAGCAGTACTTC. Translation gives CASSPQVSYEQYF.

The chain recombines TRBV7-6 with TRBJ2-5; D ambiguous. Between the trimmed V and J ends, which lost 3 bases and 1 base, there was a span of 6 bases. The CDR3 length is 13 residues. CDR1 is SGHVS, CDR2 FNYEAQ, per germline. CDR3 amino acids: CASSFRRQETQYF. In nucleotides, the CDR3 is TGTGCCAGCAGCTTCCGCCGCCAAGAGACCCAGTACTTC.

The sample holds a few counts of this clonotype. The chain links TRBV10-3 to TRBJ2-7; TRBD2 agrees at 9 bases. The V gene end was trimmed by 6 bases and the J gene end by 0 bases; junction bases not matched to a gene: 6. Germline loops: CDR1 ENHRY, CDR2 SYGVKD. This CDR3 has 15 residues. The CDR3 sequence is CAIRSSGSSSYEQYF. CDR3 DNA sequence: TGTGCCATCAGGAGTAGCGGGAGCAGCTCCTACGAGCAGTACTTC.

This chain joins TRBV20-1 and TRBJ1-5; D is ambiguous. CDR3 length equals 12 residues. The germline CDR1 and CDR2 sequences are DFQATT and SNEGSKA (reference sequence). The V end was cut by 3 bases, the J end by 10 bases, with 13 bases between. The CDR3 nucleotides are TGCAGTGCTAGGAGAGGGAGGGAACCCCAGCATTTT. This encodes CSARRGREPQHF.

The table lists this clonotype with a count of one. The genes are TRBV12-3 or TRBV12-4 and TRBJ2-1; tentative D call: TRBD1 (5 bases). The CDR3 runs to 15 residues. V lost 8 bases to trimming and J lost 1 base, with 15 bases between them. The CDR3 loop is CASLRQAGSYNEQFF. As DNA, the CDR3 is TGTGCCAGCCTACGCCAGGCAGGGTCCTACAATGAGCAGTTCTTC.

This clonotype appeared a few times. This rearrangement joins TRBV7-8 to TRBJ1-1; 8 bases are shared with TRBD1. The junction had 18 bases not matched to a gene; V was cut back by 5 bases and J by 4 bases. Germline V gene lookup returns CDR1 SGHVS and CDR2 FQNEAQ. CDR3 length: 18 residues. CDR3 region: CASSLRDRRQAGGTEAFF. DNA for the CDR3: TGTGCCAGCAGCCTCCGGGACAGGAGACAGGCAGGGGGCACTGAAGCTTTCTTT.

The chain couples TRBV6-1 to TRBJ2-1, with D hard to call. The V end was cut by 2 bases, the J end by 8 bases, with 13 bases between. The germline gives CDR1 MNHNS, CDR2 SASEGT. The CDR3 contains 14 residues. The chain's CDR3 is CASSENQPYYEQFF. The CDR3 DNA sequence: TGTGCCAGCAGTGAAAATCAACCATATTATGAGCAGTTCTTC.

This clonotype was counted only a few times. The rearrangement uses TRBV20-1 and TRBJ1-1; perhaps TRBD1 as D (6 bases). Germline CDR1 is DFQATT and CDR2 is SNEGSKA (reference sequence). Between the trimmed V and J ends, which lost 0 bases and 4 bases, there was a span of 27 bases. This CDR3 is built from 19 residues. The CDR3 coding sequence is TGCAGTGCTAGAGATCTAGGGCGACGACAGGAGGGGGTTGGCACTGAAGCTTTCTTT. Encoded protein: CSARDLGRRQEGVGTEAFF.

The gene calls are TRBV12-3 or TRBV12-4 and TRBJ1-4; TRBD1 matches 7 bases. This CDR3 contains 14 residues. V was pared by 4 bases and J by 8 bases, with 7 bases of the junction left unmatched. CDR3 DNA: TGTGCCAGCAGTTGGGGAGGGGGCGGAGAAAAACTGTTTTTT. This codes for CASSWGGGGEKLFF.